This TCR beta chain was captured in a study of cytomegalovirus exposure and HLA in healthy donors. Study-level points and caveats: Researchers counted about 150 TCR beta chains as cytomegalovirus-associated. Apparent HLA restriction characterized most CMV-associated TCR beta chains in a later analysis. In a later analysis, at a false discovery rate of 0.05, roughly 16,000 TCR beta sequences matched HLA alleles.

Germline V lookup: CDR1 SGDLS, CDR2 YYNGEE. Between the trimmed V and J ends, which lost 0 bases and 4 bases, there was a span of 12 bases. This CDR3 contains 15 residues. Donors consisted of healthy bone marrow donors. Primers: 60 Vbeta forward and 13 Jbeta reverse. Profiling relied on immunoSEQ multiplex PCR, and the TCRdb table lists in-frame clones only, not all of them. Among under 40,000 clones listed, approximately 90% were seen once. Notes on this clone: Its target is not known.

The sequenced sample was PBMCs. The rearrangement uses TRBV9 and TRBJ2-3, with D possibly being TRBD1 (6 bases). This clonotype originated in a woman aged 18-29 years in good health and CMV-seronegative. CDR3 in amino acids: CASSVGIRGADTQYF. The DNA of the CDR3 is TGTGCCAGCAGCGTAGGGATCAGGGGCGCAGATACGCAGTATTTT.